This T cell receptor (beta chain) was identified in a study of cytomegalovirus exposure and HLA in healthy donors. General study points: In a later analysis, HLA-C alleles had the fewest associated TCRs, DRB1 alleles the most. Presence/absence comparisons presumed near-even sequencing depth among donors.

Amplification used 60 Vbeta primers and 13 Jbeta primers. Assay: immunoSEQ multiplex PCR; the TCRdb copy retains only in-frame clones and omits some. Its listing shows 60,000 to 75,000 clones. This CDR3 comprises 15 residues. The germline gives CDR1 LNHDA, CDR2 SQIVND (reference sequence). V lost 2 bases, J lost 7 bases, and 12 bases lay in between. Unrecorded immune exposure was likely among donors, who were nominally healthy when sampled. Details on this clone: Its cognate antigen is unknown.

The rearrangement uses TRBV19 and TRBJ1-6; D not resolved. Material: PBMCs. The sequence derives from a young woman in good health and CMV-seronegative. CDR3 sequence: CASSISSPKNSPLHF. The CDR3 nucleotides are TGTGCCAGTAGTATAAGCTCCCCTAAGAATTCACCCCTCCACTTT.